This paragraph reports one T cell receptor beta chain. The entry originates in a study of shared clonotypes between healthy human individuals. V shed 3 bases and J shed 4 bases, with 12 bases lying between them. Germline V gene sequence: CDR1 MDHEN, CDR2 SYDVKM. This CDR3 has 15 residues. Replicate PCRs from sorted subsets contained roughly 200 ng DNA, which is around 29,000 T cell genomes. TCRdb's table, derived via immunoSEQ multiplex PCR, lists solely in-frame clones and lacks some. The data hold roughly 1,600,000 clones, with roughly 98.5% observed a single time. The origin of this receptor is a man aged 25-40 years in good health. The J gene is TRBJ2-2, the V gene TRBV28, with D perhaps matching TRBD2 (5 bases). Sequencing was performed on naive CD4+ T cells sorted from blood. Subset in this sample: CD45RA+ positively selected. CDR3 loop: CASSFFGIGTGELFF. Here the CDR3 DNA reads TGTGCCAGCAGTTTTTTCGGGATAGGCACCGGGGAGCTGTTTTTT.